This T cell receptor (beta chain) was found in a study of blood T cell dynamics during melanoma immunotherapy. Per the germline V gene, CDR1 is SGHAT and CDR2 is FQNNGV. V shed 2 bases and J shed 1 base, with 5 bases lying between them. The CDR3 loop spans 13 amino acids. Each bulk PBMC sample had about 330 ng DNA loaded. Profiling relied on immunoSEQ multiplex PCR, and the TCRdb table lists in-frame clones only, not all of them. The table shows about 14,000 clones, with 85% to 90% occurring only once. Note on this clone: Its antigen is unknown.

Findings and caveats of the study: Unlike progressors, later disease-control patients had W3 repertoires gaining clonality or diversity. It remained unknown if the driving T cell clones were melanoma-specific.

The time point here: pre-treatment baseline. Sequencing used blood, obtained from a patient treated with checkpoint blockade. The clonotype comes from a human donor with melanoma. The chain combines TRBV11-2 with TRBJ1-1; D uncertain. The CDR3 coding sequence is TGTGCCAGCAGCTTATCCAGGAACACTGAAGCTTTCTTT. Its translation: CASSLSRNTEAFF.